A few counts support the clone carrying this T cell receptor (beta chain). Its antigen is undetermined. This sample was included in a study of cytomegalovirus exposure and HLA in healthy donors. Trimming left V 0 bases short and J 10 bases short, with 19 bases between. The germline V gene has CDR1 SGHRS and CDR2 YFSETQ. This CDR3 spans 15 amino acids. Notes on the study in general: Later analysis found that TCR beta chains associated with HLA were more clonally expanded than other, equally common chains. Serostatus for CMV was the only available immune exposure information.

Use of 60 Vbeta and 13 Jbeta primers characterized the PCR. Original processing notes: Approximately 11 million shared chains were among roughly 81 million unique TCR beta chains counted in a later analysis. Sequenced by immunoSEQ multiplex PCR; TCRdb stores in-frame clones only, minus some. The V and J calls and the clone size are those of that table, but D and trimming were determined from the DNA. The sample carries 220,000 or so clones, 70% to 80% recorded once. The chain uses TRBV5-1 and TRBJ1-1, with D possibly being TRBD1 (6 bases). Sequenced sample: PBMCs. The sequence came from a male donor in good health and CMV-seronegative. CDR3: CASSLAGRVQGGAFF. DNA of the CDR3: TGCGCCAGCAGCTTGGCCGGTCGGGTGCAAGGGGGAGCTTTCTTT.